These T cell receptor beta chains were read from a single sample in a study of T cell responses to AZD1222 COVID-19 vaccine. TCRdb keeps only in-frame clones here, not all; method: immunoSEQ multiplex PCR. The sample records 140,000 to 150,000 clones, 88% being singletons. The sample was peripheral blood, taken 28 days after the second dose of the MenACWY control vaccine. The receptors derive from an adult who received the MenACWY meningococcal vaccine as a control. Both conserved end residues are part of each CDR3. A D gene is named only where the DNA matches it firmly. The size field is filled for only some rows; it gives once, few, many or a size class.

>-|TRBJ2-3|-|TRBV11-2
TGTGCCAGCAGCCGGGTGGATACGCAGTATTTT
CASSRVDTQYF
>TRBD1|TRBJ1-5|few|TRBV4-3
TGCGCCAGCAGCCAAGACTTGGTGGTCGGGACAGGGGGTCATCAGCCCCAGCATTTT
CASSQDLVVGTGGHQPQHF
>-|TRBJ1-3|-|TRBV7-9
TGTGCCAGCATCAGGATGTCTGGAAACACCATATATTTT
CASIRMSGNTIYF
>-|TRBJ1-1|-|TRBV6-5
TGTGCCAGCAGTTACTCGCCGGGTTTGAACACTGAAGCTTTCTTT
CASSYSPGLNTEAFF
>TRBD2|TRBJ2-1|-|TRBV7-3
TGTGCCAGCAGCTCGGGACTAGCGGCAGGGGGGTCCTACAATGAGCAGTTCTTC
CASSSGLAAGGSYNEQFF
>-|TRBJ1-1|-|TRBV7-2
TGTGCCAGCACCCCCTCTGGGCAGCCGAACACTGAAGCTTTCTTT
CASTPSGQPNTEAFF
>TRBD2|TRBJ2-2|-|TRBV4-3
TGCGCCAGCAGCCAAGTCCCACTAGCGGGAGGCGGGGAGCTGTTTTTT
CASSQVPLAGGGELFF
>-|TRBJ1-1|-|TRBV3-1/TRBV3-2
TGTGCCAGCAGCCAGCGGGGTGAAGCTTTCTTT
CASSQRGEAFF
>TRBD1|TRBJ1-5|-|TRBV6-5
TGTGCCAGCAGCGGGACAGGAGATCAGCCCCAGCATTTT
CASSGTGDQPQHF
>TRBD1|TRBJ2-2|-|TRBV18
TGTGCCAGCTCACCGGGACAGGGGGACACCGGGGAGCTGTTTTTT
CASSPGQGDTGELFF
>TRBD1|TRBJ1-5|-|TRBV5-1
TGCGCCAGCAGCTTGGCAGGGGGCCTTAATCAGCCCCAGCATTTT
CASSLAGGLNQPQHF
>-|TRBJ1-1|-|TRBV3-1/TRBV3-2
TGTGCCAGCAGCCAAGTATCACCGAACACTGAAGCTTTCTTT
CASSQVSPNTEAFF
>TRBD1|TRBJ1-6|-|TRBV11-2
TGTGCCAGCAGCCCGGGACAGGGGGCGCATAATTCACCCCTCCACTTT
CASSPGQGAHNSPLHF
>-|TRBJ2-2|-|TRBV6-5
TGTGCCAGCAGGCTCTGGGGGGGCGACACCGGGGAGCTGTTTTTT
CASRLWGGDTGELFF
>-|TRBJ2-3|-|TRBV15
TGTGCCACCAGAGGGGGGGCAGGGATGGCAGATACGCAGTATTTT
CATRGGAGMADTQYF
>-|TRBJ2-1|once|TRBV28
TGTGCCAGCAGTTTCCCCGGCAAGCAGTTCTTC
CASSFPGKQFF
>-|TRBJ2-2|-|TRBV12-3/TRBV12-4
TGTGCCAGCACCAAGGCCGGGGAGCTGTTTTTT
CASTKAGELFF
>-|TRBJ1-5|-|TRBV19
TGTGCCAGTAGTACTCAGGACACACGCAATCAGCCCCAGCATTTT
CASSTQDTRNQPQHF
>-|TRBJ2-7|-|TRBV7-3
TGTGCCAGCAGCCCCACGGGCCTCTCCTACGAGCAGTACTTC
CASSPTGLSYEQYF
>-|TRBJ1-5|-|TRBV27
TGTGCCAGCTGTTTTGGGGGGGGGAAGCCCCAGCATTTT
CASCFGGGKPQHF
>TRBD1|TRBJ2-2|-|TRBV19
TGTGCCAGTAGTCTAGGGCCAAGGACAGGGGACACCGGGGAGCTGTTTTTT
CASSLGPRTGDTGELFF
>-|TRBJ1-2|-|TRBV2
TGTGCCACCAAGGGGGGGCCTTCGGGCTACACCTTC
CATKGGPSGYTF
>-|TRBJ1-2|-|TRBV12-3/TRBV12-4
TGTGCCAGCAGTTTTTGGGGGGCAGATGGCTACACCTTC
CASSFWGADGYTF
>-|TRBJ2-2|-|TRBV6-6
TGTGCCACTCTCAGGGATCCCGGGGAGCTGTTTTTT
CATLRDPGELFF
>TRBD1|TRBJ1-2|-|TRBV28
TGTGCCAGCAAACAGGGGGGAGCTAACTATGGCTACACCTTC
CASKQGGANYGYTF
>-|TRBJ2-7|-|TRBV7-9
TGTGCCAGCAGCTTAGACCTGAAGTCCTACGAGCAGTACTTC
CASSLDLKSYEQYF
>-|TRBJ1-1|-|TRBV18
TGTGCCAGCTCACGAGGGACGGGACACCAGAACACTGAAGCTTTCTTT
CASSRGTGHQNTEAFF
>-|TRBJ1-2|-|TRBV6-5
TGTGCCAGCAGTTACAACGAAAGGGCAAGCTATGGCTACACCTTC
CASSYNERASYGYTF
>-|TRBJ2-4|-|TRBV12-3/TRBV12-4
TGTGCCAGCAGTGACCCCGGGAAAAACATTCAGTACTTC
CASSDPGKNIQYF
>-|TRBJ1-1|-|TRBV4-3
TGCGCCAGCAGCCTAAACTTGAACACTGAAGCTTTCTTT
CASSLNLNTEAFF
>-|TRBJ2-2|-|TRBV5-4
TGTGCCAGCAGCCCTCCAACGAGCACCGGGGAGCTGTTTTTT
CASSPPTSTGELFF
>-|TRBJ2-3|-|TRBV5-6
TGTGCCAGCAGCGTTCGGGTAGCTGCTGGCACAGATACGCAGTATTTT
CASSVRVAAGTDTQYF